The sample holds many counts of the clone carrying this TCR beta chain. Its antigen is not known. The data originate from a study of identical twins. TCRdb independently ran MiXCR on the 5' RACE reads; one entry per CDR3 protein. The sample holds 500,000 to 650,000 distinct CDR3 sequences; 7% to 7.5% are singletons and the top ten take about 1.6%. Regarding the study as a whole: The analysis was cross-sectional rather than longitudinal within donors.

These data are also associated with another study on yellow fever vaccine responses in identical twins.

Sequenced input: PBMCs. The receptor was isolated from a woman aged 18-29 years in good health.

The CDR3 region has the DNA TGCGCCCCACAGGGATCGGGGCCCAAAAACATTCAGTACTTC. Its translation is CAPQGSGPKNIQYF. The V call is TRBV5-1, the J call TRBJ2-4; possibly TRBD1 for D (6 bases). CDR1 is SGHRS and CDR2 is YFSETQ in the germline V gene. This CDR3 is built from 14 residues. Between the trimmed V and J ends, which lost 10 bases and 2 bases, there was a span of 16 bases.